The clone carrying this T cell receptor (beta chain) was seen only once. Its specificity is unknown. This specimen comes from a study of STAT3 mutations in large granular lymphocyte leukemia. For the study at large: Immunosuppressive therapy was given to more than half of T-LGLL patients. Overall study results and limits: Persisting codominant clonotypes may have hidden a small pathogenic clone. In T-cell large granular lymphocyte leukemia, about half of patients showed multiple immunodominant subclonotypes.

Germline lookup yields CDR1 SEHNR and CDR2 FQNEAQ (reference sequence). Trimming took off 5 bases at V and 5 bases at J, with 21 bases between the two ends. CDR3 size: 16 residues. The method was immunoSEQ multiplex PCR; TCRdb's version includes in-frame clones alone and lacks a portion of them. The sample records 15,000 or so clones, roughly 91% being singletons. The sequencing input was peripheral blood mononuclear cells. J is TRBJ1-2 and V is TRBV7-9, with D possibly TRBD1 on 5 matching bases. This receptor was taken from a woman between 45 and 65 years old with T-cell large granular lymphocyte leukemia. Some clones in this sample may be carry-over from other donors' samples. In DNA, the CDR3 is TGTGCCAGCAGCCTAAGCGATCCGGGGACGTCTTATGGCTACACCTTC. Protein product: CASSLSDPGTSYGYTF.